This T cell receptor (beta chain) came from a study of blood T cell repertoires in COVID-19. Under the authors' procedure: Nucleated cell counts were estimated from reference gene primer amplification. Clones were sequenced by immunoSEQ multiplex PCR, and TCRdb holds only the in-frame ones, with some missing. D and trimming come from the DNA, and the V and J calls and clone size come from that table. The table lists around 370,000 clones, around 89% of them singletons. Germline CDR1 reads SEHNR; CDR2 reads FQNEAQ (reference sequence). The J segment lost 5 bases and the V segment lost 5 bases, leaving 17 bases of the junction unmatched. The CDR3 sequence is 17 residues long. Participants reported their clinical history, and cohort assignment relied on those reports.

The TCR originated in a woman between 18 and 29 years old who had recovered from COVID-19. The source material was PBMCs or T cells enriched from blood (not recorded which). The chain employs TRBV7-9 and TRBJ1-2; 7 bases map to TRBD1. The CDR3 nucleotides are TGTGCCAGCAGCGCGTCGGCGGTAGGGGGCCAAATATATGGCTACACCTTC. The encoded protein is CASSASAVGGQIYGYTF. The variable domain in full, completed from reference TRBV7-9 and TRBJ1-2, reads DTGVSQNPRHKITKRGQNVTFRCDPISEHNRLYWYRQTLGQGPEFLTYFQNEAQLEKSRLLSDRFSAERPKGSFSTLEIQRTEQGDSAMYLCASSASAVGGQIYGYTFGSGTRLTVV.